The 13 T cell receptor beta chains given below trace back to one sample, sequenced in a study of T cell changes during pregnancy in multiple sclerosis. Sequencing was performed with immunoSEQ multiplex PCR; in TCRdb, only in-frame clones are kept and a portion is missing. The table includes about 57,000 clones, under 95% detected once. The input for sequencing was peripheral blood, taken after pregnancy. The receptors come from a female donor in good health, enrolled as a control in a pregnancy study.

This clone was found once. This sequence joins TRBV4-3 and TRBJ1-1; no definite D call. CDR3 length: 13 residues. V shed 3 bases and J shed 4 bases, with 9 bases lying between them. The germline CDR1 and CDR2 sequences are LGHNA and YSLEER. CDR3 region: CASSHRPGTEAFF. The DNA for the CDR3 is TGCGCCAGCAGCCATCGCCCGGGCACTGAAGCTTTCTTT.

There are a few counts of this clone. The rearrangement links TRBV11-3 to TRBJ2-3; D is uncertain. The CDR3 has 11 amino acids. Germline-derived CDR1 and CDR2 are SGHNT and YENEEA. V lost 2 bases to trimming and J lost 7 bases, with 4 bases between them. The DNA for the CDR3 is TGTGCCAGCAGCTTATATAATACGCAGTATTTT. Encoded protein: CASSLYNTQYF.

The gene calls are TRBV19 and TRBJ1-5, with TRBD1 matching over 8 bases. Germline-derived CDR1 and CDR2 are LNHDA and SQIVND (reference sequence). V gave up 2 bases and J gave up 0 bases; unmatched junction bases: 9. CDR3 length equals 18 residues. CDR3 coding DNA: TGTGCCAGTAGTATACCACGCCCCGGGACAGGTAGCAATCAGCCCCAGCATTTT. It specifies CASSIPRPGTGSNQPQHF.

The chain carries TRBV6-6 and TRBJ2-1; a possible D gene is TRBD1 (7 bases). Germline V gene data show CDR1 as MNHNY and CDR2 as SVGAGI (reference sequence). This CDR3 is built from 16 residues. Between the trimmed V and J ends, which lost 2 bases and 1 base, there was a span of 12 bases. CDR3 DNA: TGTGCCAGCAGTTACGGAGGGGGCTTATCCTACAATGAGCAGTTCTTC. Encoded protein: CASSYGGGLSYNEQFF.

The chain uses TRBV4-2 and TRBJ1-1; D is undetermined. CDR1 is LGHNA, CDR2 YNFKEQ, per germline. Trimming pared 5 bases from V and 1 base from J, leaving 11 bases between. The length of the CDR3 is 14 residues. The CDR3 region is CASSYPGKNTEAFF. DNA for the CDR3: TGTGCCAGCAGCTACCCGGGAAAGAACACTGAAGCTTTCTTT.

The chain has TRBV5-1 and TRBJ2-5, with 11 bases fitting TRBD1. CDR1 is SGHRS, CDR2 YFSETQ, per germline. The CDR3 covers 17 residues. The V gene end was trimmed by 4 bases and the J gene end by 5 bases; junction bases not matched to a gene: 13. The CDR3 sequence: CASSDQPGTGGMETQYF. The CDR3 DNA reads TGCGCCAGCAGCGACCAGCCCGGGACAGGGGGTATGGAGACCCAGTACTTC.

As regards this clone: Different DNA sequences within this sample yield the same CDR3. The chain carries TRBV9 and TRBJ2-1; 14 bases fit TRBD2. The J segment lost 7 bases and the V segment lost 3 bases, leaving 3 bases of the junction unmatched. The CDR3 has 15 residues. CDR1 and CDR2 (germline): SGDLS, YYNGEE. In DNA, the CDR3 is TGTGCCAGCAGCGATGGGACTAGCGGGGGTAATGAGCAGTTCTTC. Amino acids: CASSDGTSGGNEQFF.

The sample holds one count of this clone. The chain has TRBV19 and TRBJ1-2, with a possible D match to TRBD1 (5 bases). The V end was cut by 7 bases, the J end by 2 bases, with 11 bases between. The CDR3 length is 13 residues. Germline V gene lookup returns CDR1 LNHDA and CDR2 SQIVND (reference sequence). DNA for the CDR3: TGTGCCAGTATGGGGGGGGGAAACTATGGCTACACCTTC. It specifies CASMGGGNYGYTF.

The V gene is TRBV7-2, the J gene TRBJ2-3; 7 positions match TRBD2. Germline CDR1 is SGHTA and CDR2 is FQGNSA. J gave up 0 bases and V 8 bases, and 5 bases lay outside the gene matches. The CDR3 loop spans 14 amino acids. The CDR3 reads CASARGGSTDTQYF. As DNA, the CDR3 is TGTGCCAGCGCCCGGGGAGGGAGCACAGATACGCAGTATTTT.

V usage is TRBV19 and J usage is TRBJ1-5; the D is unclear. The CDR3 has 14 amino acids. Germline V gene data show CDR1 as LNHDA and CDR2 as SQIVND (reference sequence). V lost 7 bases, J lost 0 bases, and 10 bases lay in between. The CDR3 loop is CASTTPHSNQPQHF. In nucleotides, the CDR3 is TGTGCCAGTACGACACCCCATAGCAATCAGCCCCAGCATTTT.

The gene calls are TRBV4-1 and TRBJ2-5, with TRBD2 matching 11 bases. The CDR3 runs 16 residues. Losses at the gene ends were 1 base for V and 4 bases for J; bases not matched to a gene: 5. Germline loops: CDR1 MGHRA, CDR2 YSYEKL. In DNA, the CDR3 is TGCGCCAGCAGCCAAGGGGGTAGCGGGGGGGCAGAGACCCAGTACTTC. It codes for CASSQGGSGGAETQYF.

The V gene is TRBV4-1, the J gene TRBJ2-2; D might be TRBD2 (6 bases). Germline V gene sequence: CDR1 MGHRA, CDR2 YSYEKL. The CDR3 contains 16 residues. V was pared by 1 base and J by 2 bases, with 11 bases between. The CDR3 region has the DNA TGCGCCAGCAGCCAAGTGCACGGGAGAAACACCGGGGAGCTGTTTTTT. It yields the protein CASSQVHGRNTGELFF.

The V gene is TRBV15, the J gene TRBJ2-7; D unclear. The germline V gene encodes CDR1 LNHNV and CDR2 YYDKDF (reference sequence). The length of the CDR3 is 11 residues. V was pared by 3 bases and J by 3 bases, with 3 bases between. The CDR3 DNA follows: TGTGCCACCAGCAGCCACTACGAGCAGTACTTC. Translating gives CATSSHYEQYF.